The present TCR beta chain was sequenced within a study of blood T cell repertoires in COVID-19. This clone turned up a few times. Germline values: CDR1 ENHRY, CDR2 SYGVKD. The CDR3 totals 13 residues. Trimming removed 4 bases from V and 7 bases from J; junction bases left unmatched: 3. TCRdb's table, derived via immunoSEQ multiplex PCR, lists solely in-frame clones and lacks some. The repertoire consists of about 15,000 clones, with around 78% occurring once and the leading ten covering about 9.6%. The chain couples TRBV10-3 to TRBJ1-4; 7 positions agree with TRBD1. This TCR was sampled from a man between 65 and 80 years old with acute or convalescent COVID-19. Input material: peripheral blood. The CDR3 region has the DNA TGTGCCATCAGTGCCCGACAGGGTGAAAAACTGTTTTTT. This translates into CAISARQGEKLFF.